This is a list of T cell receptor beta chains from one sample in a study of shared clonotypes between healthy human individuals. The protocol was immunoSEQ multiplex PCR, while the TCRdb copy is restricted to in-frame clones and leaves out a portion. The sample has millions of clones, about 92% seen once. The sequenced material came from naive CD8+ T cells from PBMCs. These receptors all come from a man between 18 and 35 years old in good health. Some clones in this sample may be carry-over from other donors' samples. The CDR3 runs from the conserved cysteine through the conserved F or W. A D gene is named only where the DNA matches it firmly. Size values are once, few and many counts, or a class for expanded clones, and some rows have none.

V	D	size	J	DNA	CDR3
TRBV28	.	.	TRBJ2-7	TGTGCCAGCACCATGGGAGTATACGAGCAGTACTTC	CASTMGVYEQYF
TRBV7-9	TRBD2	.	TRBJ2-1	TGTGCCAGCAGCTTAGGTCTAGCGGGCGCCTACAATGAGCAGTTCTTC	CASSLGLAGAYNEQFF
TRBV6-5	.	.	TRBJ2-5	TGTGCCAGCCTCAAGCGGCTCCAAGAGACCCAGTACTTC	CASLKRLQETQYF
TRBV7-9	.	.	TRBJ2-5	TGTGCCAGCAGCTTAAAGCCTAGCCGTAAGACCCAGTACTTC	CASSLKPSRKTQYF
TRBV19	.	.	TRBJ2-7	TGTGCCAGTAGCGTGGCAGGGGTCTCCTACGAGCAGTACTTC	CASSVAGVSYEQYF
TRBV11-2	.	.	TRBJ2-7	TGTGCCAGCAGCCACCTTCTAGGAGGGTCCCTCTACGAGCAGTACTTC	CASSHLLGGSLYEQYF
TRBV5-1	.	.	TRBJ2-3	TGCGCCAGCAGCTTCGAGGGGTATCTCACAGATACGCAGTATTTT	CASSFEGYLTDTQYF
TRBV13	.	.	TRBJ2-1	TGTGCCAGCAGCTCGAGGTCGTTCTACAATGAGCAGTTCTTC	CASSSRSFYNEQFF
TRBV7-9	TRBD1	.	TRBJ2-7	TGTGCCAGCAGCTTAGGAAGGGGGACAGGGGTCTACGAGCAGTACTTC	CASSLGRGTGVYEQYF
TRBV5-4	.	.	TRBJ1-3	TGTGCCAGCACCCTCGACCCTGGAAACACCATATATTTT	CASTLDPGNTIYF
TRBV7-9	.	.	TRBJ2-5	TGTGCCAGCAGCTTTGGATTCGAGGCCCAGTACTTC	CASSFGFEAQYF
TRBV19	TRBD1	.	TRBJ1-1	TGTGCCAGTAGTAATAGAGGGACAGGGTTCGGGGGGGCTGAAGCTTTCTTT	CASSNRGTGFGGAEAFF
TRBV19	TRBD1	once	TRBJ2-7	TGTGCCAGTAGGTTGACAGGGGGTGGCGAGCAGTACTTC	CASRLTGGGEQYF
TRBV7-9	.	.	TRBJ2-7	TGTGCCAGCAGCGCGCGGGACGGCCGGGGATCCTACGAGCAGTACTTC	CASSARDGRGSYEQYF
TRBV7-9	.	.	TRBJ2-7	TGTGCCAGCAGCTACGTGAGCTCCTACGAGCAGTACTTC	CASSYVSSYEQYF
TRBV27	.	.	TRBJ2-7	TGTGCCAGCAGTTTATATCCCGGGAACTCCTACGAGCAGTACTTC	CASSLYPGNSYEQYF
TRBV6-5	TRBD1	once	TRBJ2-5	TGTGCCAGCAGTCAGGGACAGGGGGGCCAAGAGACCCAGTACTTC	CASSQGQGGQETQYF
TRBV7-3	.	.	TRBJ2-2	TGTGCCAGCAGCTTGGCTTCCCAAGCCGGGGAGCTGTTTTTT	CASSLASQAGELFF
TRBV5-5	.	.	TRBJ2-7	TGTGCCAGCAGCTTGAAGCCAGGGGCGAGCGAGCAGTACTTC	CASSLKPGASEQYF
TRBV29-1	.	.	TRBJ2-2	TGCAGCGTTGATAGCGGAACGAACACCGGGGAGCTGTTTTTT	CSVDSGTNTGELFF
TRBV7-9	.	.	TRBJ2-5	TGTGCCAGCAGTTCATCCTACGAAGAGACCCAGTACTTC	CASSSSYEETQYF
TRBV29-1	TRBD2	.	TRBJ2-1	TGCAGCGTGGAAGCGGGAGTGTCCTACAATGAGCAGTTCTTC	CSVEAGVSYNEQFF
TRBV5-6	.	few	TRBJ2-2	TGTGCCAGCAGCTTTTCCACCGGGGAGCTGTTTTTT	CASSFSTGELFF
TRBV7-9	.	.	TRBJ2-1	TGTGCCAGCAGGTCGACAGACCCCTTTTACAATGAGCAGTTCTTC	CASRSTDPFYNEQFF
TRBV5-1	.	.	TRBJ2-3	TGCGCCAGCAGCTGGGGGCGCACAGATACGCAGTATTTT	CASSWGRTDTQYF
TRBV2	TRBD2	.	TRBJ2-7	TGTGCCAGCAGCGATTCTAGCGGGAGTCTCTACGAGCAGTACTTC	CASSDSSGSLYEQYF
TRBV18	.	.	TRBJ2-5	TGTGCCAGCTCACCATCCCGGATGGGCTCGGTTTCCCAGTACTTC	CASSPSRMGSVSQYF
TRBV28	.	.	TRBJ1-4	TGTGCCAGCAGTTTATTTGGGGTTCAGGGAAAACTGTTTTTT	CASSLFGVQGKLFF